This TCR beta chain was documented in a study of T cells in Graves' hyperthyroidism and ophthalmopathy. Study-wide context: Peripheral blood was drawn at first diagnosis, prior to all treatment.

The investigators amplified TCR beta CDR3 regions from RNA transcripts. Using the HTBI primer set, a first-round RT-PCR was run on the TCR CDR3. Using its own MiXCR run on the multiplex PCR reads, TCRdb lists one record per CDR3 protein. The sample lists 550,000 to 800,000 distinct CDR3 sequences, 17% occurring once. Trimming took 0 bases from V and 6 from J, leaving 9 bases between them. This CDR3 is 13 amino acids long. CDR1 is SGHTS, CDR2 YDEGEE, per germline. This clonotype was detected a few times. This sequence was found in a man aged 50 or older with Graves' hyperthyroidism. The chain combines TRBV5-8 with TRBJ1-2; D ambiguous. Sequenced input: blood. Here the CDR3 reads CASSLGLGNGYTF. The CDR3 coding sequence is TGTGCCAGCAGCTTGGGCCTAGGGAATGGCTACACCTTC.